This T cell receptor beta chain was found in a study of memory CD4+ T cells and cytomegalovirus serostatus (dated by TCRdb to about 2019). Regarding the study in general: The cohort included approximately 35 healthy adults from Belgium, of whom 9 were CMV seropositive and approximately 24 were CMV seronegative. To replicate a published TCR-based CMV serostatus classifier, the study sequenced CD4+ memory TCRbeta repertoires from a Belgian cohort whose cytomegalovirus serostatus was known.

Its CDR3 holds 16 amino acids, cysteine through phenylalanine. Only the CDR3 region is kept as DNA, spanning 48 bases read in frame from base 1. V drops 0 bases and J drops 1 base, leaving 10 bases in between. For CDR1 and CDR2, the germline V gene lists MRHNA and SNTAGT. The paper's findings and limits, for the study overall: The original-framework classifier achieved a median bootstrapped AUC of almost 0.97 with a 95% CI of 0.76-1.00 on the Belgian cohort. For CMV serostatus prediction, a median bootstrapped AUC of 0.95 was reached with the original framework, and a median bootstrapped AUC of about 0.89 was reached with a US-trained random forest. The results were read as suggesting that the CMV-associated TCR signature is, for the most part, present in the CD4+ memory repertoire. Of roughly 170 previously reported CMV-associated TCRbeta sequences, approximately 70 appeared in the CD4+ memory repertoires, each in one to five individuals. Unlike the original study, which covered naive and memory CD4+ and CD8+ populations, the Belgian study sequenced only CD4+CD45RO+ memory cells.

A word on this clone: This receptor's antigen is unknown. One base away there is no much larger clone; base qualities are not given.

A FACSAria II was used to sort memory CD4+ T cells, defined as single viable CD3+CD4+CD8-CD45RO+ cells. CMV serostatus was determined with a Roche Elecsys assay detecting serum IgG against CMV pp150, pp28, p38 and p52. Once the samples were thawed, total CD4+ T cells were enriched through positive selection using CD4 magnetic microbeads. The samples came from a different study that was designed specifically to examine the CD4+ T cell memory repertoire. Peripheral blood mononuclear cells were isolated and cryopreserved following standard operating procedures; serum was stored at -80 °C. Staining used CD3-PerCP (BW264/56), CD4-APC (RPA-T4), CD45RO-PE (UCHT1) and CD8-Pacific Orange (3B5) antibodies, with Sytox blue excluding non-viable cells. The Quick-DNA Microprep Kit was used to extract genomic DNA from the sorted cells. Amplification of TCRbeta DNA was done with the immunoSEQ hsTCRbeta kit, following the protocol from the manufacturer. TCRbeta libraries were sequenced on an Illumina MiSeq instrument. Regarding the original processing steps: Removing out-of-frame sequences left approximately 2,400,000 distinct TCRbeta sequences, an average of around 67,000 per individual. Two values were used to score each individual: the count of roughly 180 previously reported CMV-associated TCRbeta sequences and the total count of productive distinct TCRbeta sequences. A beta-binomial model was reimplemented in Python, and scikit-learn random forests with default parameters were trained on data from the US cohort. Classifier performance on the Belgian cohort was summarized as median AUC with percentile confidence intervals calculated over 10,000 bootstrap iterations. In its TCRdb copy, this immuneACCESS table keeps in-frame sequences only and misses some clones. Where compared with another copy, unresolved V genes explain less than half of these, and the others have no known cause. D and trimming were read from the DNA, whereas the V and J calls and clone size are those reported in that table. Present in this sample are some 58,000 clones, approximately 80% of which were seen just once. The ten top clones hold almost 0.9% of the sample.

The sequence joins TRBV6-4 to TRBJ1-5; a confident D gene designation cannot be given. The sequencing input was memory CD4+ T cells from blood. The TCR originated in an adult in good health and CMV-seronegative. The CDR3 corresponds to CASSDSIQPSNQPQHF. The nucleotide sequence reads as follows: TGTGCCAGCAGTGACTCGATTCAGCCGAGCAATCAGCCCCAGCATTTT.